This TCR beta chain was sequenced during a study of T cell clusters in autoimmune cytopenias. TRB was amplified by touch-down multiplex PCR, primer pools A and B combined. TCRdb re-called the multiplex PCR reads; every CDR3 protein appears as one record, without DNA. Recorded for this sample: approximately 1,400 distinct CDR3 sequences. Judged by frequency, this clonotype is medium-sized. The antigen is unknown. CDR1 and CDR2 (germline): SGHNT, YYREEE (reference sequence). This CDR3 has 14 amino acids. TRB was amplified from around 250 ng of peripheral blood genomic DNA per sample. Findings and caveats of the study: Primary autoimmune cytopenia patients seemingly lacked the physiological T cell clusters found in healthy donors. The T cell clusters came from computational analysis alone and lack functional validation.

This chain links TRBV5-4 with TRBJ2-7; the D call from TCRdb, TRBD1, cannot be confirmed without DNA. Sequencing used peripheral blood. The sequence derives from a human donor with an autoimmune cytopenia or autoimmune hepatitis (not recorded which). The CDR3 protein is CASSFGQNSYEQYF.